This record looks at one T cell receptor (beta chain) sequence and its context. The antigen remains unidentified. The iRepertoire nested amplicon-rescue multiplex PCR amplified TCR alpha and beta CDR3s from RNA. One-step reverse transcription and amplification started from about 100-400 ng of tissue mRNA or PBMC total RNA. MiXCR, applied by TCRdb to the multiplex PCR reads, yields one record per CDR3 protein. The sample yields fewer than 200,000 distinct CDR3 sequences, roughly 45% seen once. The sample belongs to a study of glioma-infiltrating T cells. Study-wide results and limits: Non-neoplastic patients had below-expected tissue-blood divergence, while all gliomas exceeded expectation. Tissue and blood shared very few CDR3 sequences.

The CDR3 sequence is 14 residues long. The germline gives CDR1 SQVTM, CDR2 ANQGSEA. Trimming stripped 7 bases from V and 0 bases from J, with 13 bases between. Sequenced sample: glioma tissue, nonneoplastic brain tissue, or PBMCs (not recorded which). The chain is built from TRBV29-1 and TRBJ2-1; D might be TRBD2 (6 bases). The sequence was obtained from a human donor with low-grade glioma or glioblastoma, undergoing nonglioma brain surgery, or in good health (not recorded which). CDR3 DNA sequence: TGCAGCGCCGCCGGGAGAACCTCCTACAATGAGCAGTTCTTC. It is translated as CSAAGRTSYNEQFF.